This T cell receptor beta chain comes out of a study of blood T cell repertoires in COVID-19. Study information: Samples representing acute and convalescent COVID-19 were sourced from the United States, Italy and Spain. Sources were T cells, B-cell-depleted T cells, or PBMCs; the material itself was cDNA or gDNA.

This CDR3 is built from 14 residues. With V trimmed by 7 bases and J by 9 bases, 10 bases remained unmatched. Germline V lookup: CDR1 SNHLY, CDR2 FYNNEI. Authors' methods: Researchers report that nucleated cell counts were estimated from reference gene primer amplification. The repertoire was sequenced with immunoSEQ multiplex PCR; TCRdb's copy has only in-frame clones and lacks some. V and J calls and clone size are as listed in that table; D and trimming were resolved from the DNA. Counted here are over 350,000 clones, roughly 90% occurring once; the ten biggest clones make up under 1.5%. V and J are TRBV2 and TRBJ1-5, with 9 nucleotides matching TRBD1. The sequencing sample was made of peripheral blood. This clonotype was sampled from a woman aged 25 to 39 with active or convalescent COVID-19. CDR3 DNA sequence: TGTGCCAGCATGGACAGGGGACCTCATCGGCCCCAGCATTTT. Its protein product is CASMDRGPHRPQHF.